This note documents a single T cell receptor beta chain sequence. As yet, its antigen is unknown. The entry originates in a study of blood T cells in healthy people across ages. V trimming: 8 bases; J trimming: 6 bases; junction bases outside the gene matches: 10. This CDR3 comprises 13 residues. Looked up from germline, CDR1 is SEHNR and CDR2 is FQNEAQ (reference sequence). The amount of total RNA extracted per sample was at least 5.5 micrograms. A second PCR, run for roughly 7 to 12 cycles, used a sample-barcoded 5' primer plus a J-beta primer mix. MiXCR was run by TCRdb on the 5' RACE reads, yielding one entry per CDR3 protein. The repertoire holds 600,000 to 800,000 distinct CDR3 sequences, with around 20% as singletons. Study findings and constraints: A roughly linear age-dependent decrease characterized TCR beta diversity per million T cells. Calculation of diversity from one million T cells yielded estimates considered to be underestimates. The percentage of naive T cells correlated strongly with TCR beta diversity.

The sequenced material came from blood. The chain is built from TRBV7-9 and TRBJ2-7, with 7 bases fitting TRBD2. The source of this sequence is a man in his 70s in good health. CDR3 DNA: TGTGCCAGCGGGGGACTACGAGTGGGCGAGCAGTACTTC. It yields the protein CASGGLRVGEQYF.